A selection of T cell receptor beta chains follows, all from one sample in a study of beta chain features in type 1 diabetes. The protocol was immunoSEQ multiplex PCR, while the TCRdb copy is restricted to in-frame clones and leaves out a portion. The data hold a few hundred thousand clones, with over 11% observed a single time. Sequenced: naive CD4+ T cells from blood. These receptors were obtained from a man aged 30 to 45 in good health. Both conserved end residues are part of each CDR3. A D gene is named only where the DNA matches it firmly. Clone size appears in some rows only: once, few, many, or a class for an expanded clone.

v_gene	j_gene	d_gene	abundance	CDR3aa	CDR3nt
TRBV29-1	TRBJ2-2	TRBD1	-	CSAGQGGRELFF	TGCAGCGCAGGACAGGGGGGCCGGGAGCTGTTTTTT
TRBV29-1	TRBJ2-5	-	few	CSVDISVKGSQYF	TGCAGCGTGGATATCTCGGTCAAGGGGTCCCAGTACTTC
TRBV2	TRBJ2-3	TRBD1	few	CASTPDRLSTDTQYF	TGTGCCAGCACCCCGGACAGGCTTAGCACAGATACGCAGTATTTT
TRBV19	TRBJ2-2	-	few	CASSIEGRAGELFF	TGTGCCAGTAGTATCGAGGGTCGGGCCGGGGAGCTGTTTTTT
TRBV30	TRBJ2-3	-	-	CAWSVRSDTQYF	TGTGCCTGGAGTGTAAGGTCAGATACGCAGTATTTT
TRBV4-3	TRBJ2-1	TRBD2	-	CASSPRSGREGYNEQFF	TGCGCCAGCAGCCCACGGTCGGGGCGGGAGGGGTACAATGAGCAGTTCTTC
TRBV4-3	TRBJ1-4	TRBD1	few	CASSQDDRGREKLFF	TGCGCCAGCAGCCAGGACGACAGGGGGAGAGAAAAACTGTTTTTT
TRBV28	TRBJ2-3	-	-	CASQSTDTQYF	TGTGCCAGCCAGAGCACAGATACGCAGTATTTT
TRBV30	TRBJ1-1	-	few	CAWSEASEAFF	TGTGCCTGGAGTGAGGCCAGTGAAGCTTTCTTT
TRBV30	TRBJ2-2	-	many	CAWSVNGELFF	TGTGCCTGGAGTGTTAACGGGGAGCTGTTTTTT
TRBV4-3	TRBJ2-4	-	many	CASDETGLLNIQYF	TGCGCCAGCGATGAGACAGGACTATTAAACATTCAGTACTTC
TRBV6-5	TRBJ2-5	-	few	CASIQRETQYF	TGTGCCAGCATCCAGAGGGAGACCCAGTACTTC
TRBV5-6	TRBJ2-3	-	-	CASSLVVGGTDTQYF	TGTGCCAGCAGCTTGGTCGTTGGCGGCACAGATACGCAGTATTTT
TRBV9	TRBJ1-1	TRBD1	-	CASSVGTGVNTEAFF	TGTGCCAGCAGCGTAGGTACAGGGGTGAACACTGAAGCTTTCTTT
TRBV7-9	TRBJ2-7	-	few	CASRRTASSGEQYF	TGTGCCAGCAGACGGACAGCTTCTTCGGGGGAGCAGTACTTC
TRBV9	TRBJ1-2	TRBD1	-	CASTEQGADGYGYTF	TGTGCCAGCACCGAACAGGGGGCGGATGGCTATGGCTACACCTTC
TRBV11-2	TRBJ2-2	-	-	CASRDDTGELFF	TGTGCCAGCAGAGATGACACCGGGGAGCTGTTTTTT
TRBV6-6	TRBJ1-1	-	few	CASSYSDVEAFF	TGTGCCAGCAGTTACTCGGACGTAGAAGCTTTCTTT
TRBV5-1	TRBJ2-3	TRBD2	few	CASSLMRLAGPSTDTQYF	TGCGCCAGCAGCTTGATGAGACTAGCGGGCCCAAGCACAGATACGCAGTATTTT
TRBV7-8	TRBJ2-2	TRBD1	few	CASFRQGALNTGELFF	TGTGCCAGCTTTAGACAGGGGGCTTTGAACACCGGGGAGCTGTTTTTT
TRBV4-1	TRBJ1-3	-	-	CASSQDQNSGNTIYF	TGCGCCAGCAGCCAAGACCAAAACTCTGGAAACACCATATATTTT
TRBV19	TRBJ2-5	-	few	CASSIQETQYF	TGTGCCAGTAGTATCCAGGAGACCCAGTACTTC
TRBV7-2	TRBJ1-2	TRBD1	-	CASSPQGANYGYTF	TGTGCCAGCAGTCCCCAGGGGGCTAACTATGGCTACACCTTC
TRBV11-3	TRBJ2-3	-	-	CASTSRTTDTQYF	TGTGCCAGCACTTCGCGGACCACAGATACGCAGTATTTT
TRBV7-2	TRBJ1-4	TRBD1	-	CASSSGQGMVTNEKLFF	TGTGCCAGCAGCTCGGGACAGGGGATGGTGACTAATGAAAAACTGTTTTTT
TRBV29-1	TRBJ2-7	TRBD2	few	CSVGLAGKEQYF	TGCAGCGTTGGGCTAGCGGGGAAAGAGCAGTACTTC
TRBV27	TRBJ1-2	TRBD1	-	CASGLHRGTGYTF	TGTGCCAGCGGCCTTCACAGGGGCACGGGCTACACCTTC
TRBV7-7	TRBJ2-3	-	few	CASSGYGVDTQYF	TGTGCTAGCAGCGGGTACGGGGTGGATACGCAGTATTTT
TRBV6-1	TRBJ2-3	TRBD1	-	CASGGTGASTDTQYF	TGTGCCAGCGGGGGGACAGGGGCTAGCACAGATACGCAGTATTTT
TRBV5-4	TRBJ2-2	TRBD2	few	CASSPRLATNTGELFF	TGTGCCAGCAGCCCAAGACTAGCTACAAACACCGGGGAGCTGTTTTTT
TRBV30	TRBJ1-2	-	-	CAWKRKQDPGYTF	TGTGCCTGGAAGAGAAAACAGGATCCTGGCTACACCTTC
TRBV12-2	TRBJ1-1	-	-	CASHPRGQAEAFF	TGTGCAAGTCACCCCCGAGGGCAGGCTGAAGCTTTCTTT
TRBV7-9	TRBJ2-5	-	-	CASSLEPGLVTQYF	TGTGCCAGCAGCTTAGAACCAGGGTTGGTGACCCAGTACTTC
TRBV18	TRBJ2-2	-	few	CASSPGETMLFF	TGTGCCAGCTCGCCGGGCGAGACTATGTTGTTTTTT
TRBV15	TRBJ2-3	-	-	CATSIEDLTDTQYF	TGTGCCACCAGTATAGAGGATCTCACAGATACGCAGTATTTT
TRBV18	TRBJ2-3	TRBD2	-	CASSPLLAPGRTDTQYF	TGTGCCAGCTCACCACTACTAGCGCCAGGGCGTACAGATACGCAGTATTTT
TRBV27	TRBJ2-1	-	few	CASSFGGNEQFF	TGTGCCAGCAGTTTCGGCGGCAATGAGCAGTTCTTC
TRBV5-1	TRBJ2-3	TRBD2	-	CASSGLAGGSDTQYF	TGCGCCAGCAGCGGGCTAGCGGGGGGCTCAGATACGCAGTATTTT
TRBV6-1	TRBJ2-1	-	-	CASRSAGYNEQFF	TGTGCCAGTAGGTCTGCAGGGTATAATGAGCAGTTCTTC
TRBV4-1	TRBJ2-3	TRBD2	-	CASSQASGASTDTQYF	TGCGCCAGCAGCCAGGCTAGCGGGGCTTCCACAGATACGCAGTATTTT
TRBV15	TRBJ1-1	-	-	CATSRVRNTEAFF	TGTGCCACCAGCAGAGTAAGGAACACTGAAGCTTTCTTT
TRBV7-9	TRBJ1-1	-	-	CASSLDPGRNTEAFF	TGTGCCAGCAGCTTAGATCCGGGGAGGAACACTGAAGCTTTCTTT
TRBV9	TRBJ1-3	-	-	CASSVEIDSGNTIYF	TGTGCCAGCAGCGTAGAGATTGACTCTGGAAACACCATATATTTT
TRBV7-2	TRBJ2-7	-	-	CASSHGDYEQYF	TGTGCCAGCAGCCACGGAGACTACGAGCAGTACTTC
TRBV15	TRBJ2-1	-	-	CATSPPWGVGVNEQFF	TGTGCCACCAGTCCCCCGTGGGGGGTAGGTGTCAATGAGCAGTTCTTC
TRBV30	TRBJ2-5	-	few	CAWTRRETQYF	TGTGCCTGGACTAGGCGAGAGACCCAGTACTTC
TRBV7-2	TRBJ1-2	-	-	CASSLAHGGGYTF	TGTGCCAGCAGCTTAGCGCACGGGGGTGGCTACACCTTC